This TCR beta chain was observed in a study of cytomegalovirus exposure and HLA in healthy donors. Study results and limitations: With later analysis, a missense DCLRE1C variant became linked to TCR beta V- and J-gene trimming. Analyzed later, most CMV-associated TCR beta chains appeared HLA-restricted.

PCR primers comprised 60 Vbeta and 13 Jbeta primers. Produced via immunoSEQ multiplex PCR; TCRdb's table is partial and in-frame only. The data contain roughly 190,000 clones, roughly 75% of them singletons. With V trimmed by 2 bases and J by 5 bases, 4 bases remained unmatched. CDR1 and CDR2 (germline): SEHNR, FQNEAQ (reference sequence). The CDR3 length is 14 residues. Only a few counts were recorded for this clone. Its antigen remains unidentified. The TCR was taken from a man younger than 40 in good health and CMV-seropositive. The chain employs TRBV7-9 and TRBJ2-3, with TRBD1 identical over 7 bases. Sequencing was performed on PBMCs. The CDR3 DNA is TGTGCCAGCAGCTTAAGGGGGCTCGGAGATACGCAGTATTTT. As protein: CASSLRGLGDTQYF. The complete variable domain, with remaining parts taken from reference TRBV7-9 and TRBJ2-3, reads DTGVSQNPRHKITKRGQNVTFRCDPISEHNRLYWYRQTLGQGPEFLTYFQNEAQLEKSRLLSDRFSAERPKGSFSTLEIQRTEQGDSAMYLCASSLRGLGDTQYFGPGTRLTVL.